The present TCR beta chain was sequenced within a study of post-analysis software for immune sequencing data. Study observations and caveats: Samples made in the same batch grouped tightly together by F measure. Comparison of patients with controls showed 5 or 6 TRBV segments more frequent in patients, TRBV5-6, TRBV5-1 and TRBV20-1 among them.

The TCR beta cDNA libraries carried unique molecular identifiers. TCRdb fed the PCR reads into MiXCR, producing one record per CDR3 protein. There are 500,000 to 600,000 distinct CDR3 sequences in the sample; roughly 40% occur only once, and over 1.5% lies in the top ten. This CDR3 region has 13 residues. The germline V gene has CDR1 SGHTA and CDR2 FQGTGA. V lost 1 base to trimming and J lost 4 bases, with 8 bases between them. For this clonotype: Antigen specificity is unknown.

The specimen was blood. The receptor was isolated from a girl aged 5 to 17 with multiple sclerosis. This chain joins TRBV7-3 and TRBJ2-7, with D uncertain. The CDR3 DNA is TGTGCCAGCAGCTTAAGCAGGCTTTACGAGCAGTACTTC. Translation gives CASSLSRLYEQYF.